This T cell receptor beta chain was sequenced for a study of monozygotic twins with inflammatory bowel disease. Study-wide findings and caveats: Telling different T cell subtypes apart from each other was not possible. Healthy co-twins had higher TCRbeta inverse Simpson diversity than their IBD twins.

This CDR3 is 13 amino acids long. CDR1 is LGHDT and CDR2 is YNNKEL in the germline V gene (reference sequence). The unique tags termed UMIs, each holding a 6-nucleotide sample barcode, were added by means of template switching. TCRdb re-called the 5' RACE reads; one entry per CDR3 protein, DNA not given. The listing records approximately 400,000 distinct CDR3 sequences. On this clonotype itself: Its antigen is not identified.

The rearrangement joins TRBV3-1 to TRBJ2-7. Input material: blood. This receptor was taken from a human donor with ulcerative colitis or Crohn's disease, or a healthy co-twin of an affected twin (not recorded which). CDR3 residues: CASSQDGYYEQYF.